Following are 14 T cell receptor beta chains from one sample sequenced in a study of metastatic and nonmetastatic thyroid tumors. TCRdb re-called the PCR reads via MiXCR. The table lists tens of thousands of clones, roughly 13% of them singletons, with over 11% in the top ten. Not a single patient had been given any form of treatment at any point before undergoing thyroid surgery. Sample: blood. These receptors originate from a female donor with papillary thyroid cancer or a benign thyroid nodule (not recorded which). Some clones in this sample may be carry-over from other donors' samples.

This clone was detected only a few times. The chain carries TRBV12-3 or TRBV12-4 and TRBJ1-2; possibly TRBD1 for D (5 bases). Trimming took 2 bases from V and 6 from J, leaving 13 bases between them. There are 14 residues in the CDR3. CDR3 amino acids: CASSLFTGDNGYTF. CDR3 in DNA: TGTGCCAGCAGTTTATTTACAGGAGATAATGGCTACACCTTC.

For the CDR3, the DNA is TGTGCCATCAGTGGCAGAGGGACTAGCGGACCTCCAACCTACGAGCAGTACTTC. It is translated as CAISGRGTSGPPTYEQYF. The J gene is TRBJ2-7, the V gene TRBV10-3, with 11 bases aligning to TRBD2. V shed 4 bases, J shed 2 bases, and the junction held 13 bases outside the gene matches. Germline V gives CDR1 ENHRY, CDR2 SYGVKD. The CDR3 extends over 18 amino acids.

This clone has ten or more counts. The CDR3 DNA reads TGCAGTGCTAGTGGAGGACAGGGGACCACAGATACGCAGTATTTT. This codes for CSASGGQGTTDTQYF. The chain combines TRBV20-1 with TRBJ2-3; 9 nucleotides align to TRBD1. Germline CDR1 DFQATT, CDR2 SNEGSKA (reference sequence). The V and J ends lost 3 bases and 2 bases, in that order; junction bases with no gene match: 6. This CDR3 contains 15 residues.

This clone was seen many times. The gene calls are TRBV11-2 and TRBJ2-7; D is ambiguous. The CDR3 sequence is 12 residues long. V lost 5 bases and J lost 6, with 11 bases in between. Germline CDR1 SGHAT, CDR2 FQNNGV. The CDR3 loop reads CASSIQSLEQYF. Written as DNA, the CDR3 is TGTGCCAGCAGCATCCAAAGTCTCGAGCAGTACTTC.

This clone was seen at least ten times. CDR3 sequence reads: CASRGQGAGELFF. For the CDR3, the DNA is TGTGCCAGCAGGGGACAGGGGGCCGGGGAGCTGTTTTTT. The chain uses TRBV11-3 and TRBJ2-2, with TRBD1 identical over 11 bases. Trimming at V came to 6 bases and at J to 6 bases, leaving 0 bases not matched to a gene. The CDR3 has 13 amino acids. In germline, CDR1 is SGHNT, CDR2 YENEEA.

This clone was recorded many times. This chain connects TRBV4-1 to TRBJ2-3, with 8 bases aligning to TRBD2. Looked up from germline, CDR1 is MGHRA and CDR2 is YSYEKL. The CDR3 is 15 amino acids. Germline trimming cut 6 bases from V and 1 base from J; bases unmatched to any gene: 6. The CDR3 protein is CASRLREGGTDTQYF. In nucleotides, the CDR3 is TGCGCCAGCAGGCTCCGGGAGGGCGGCACAGATACGCAGTATTTT.

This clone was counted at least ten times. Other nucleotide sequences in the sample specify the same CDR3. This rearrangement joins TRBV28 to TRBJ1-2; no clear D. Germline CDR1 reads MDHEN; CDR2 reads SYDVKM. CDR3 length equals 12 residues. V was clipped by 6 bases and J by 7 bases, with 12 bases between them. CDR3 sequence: CASSPYKSGYTF. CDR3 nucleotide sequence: TGTGCCAGCAGCCCCTATAAGAGTGGCTACACCTTC.

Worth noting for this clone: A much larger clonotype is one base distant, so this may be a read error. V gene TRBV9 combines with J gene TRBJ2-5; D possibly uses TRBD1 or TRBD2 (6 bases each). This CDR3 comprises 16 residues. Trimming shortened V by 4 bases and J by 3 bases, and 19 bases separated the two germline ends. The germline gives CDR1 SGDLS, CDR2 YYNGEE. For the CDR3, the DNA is TGTGCCAGCAGCAAAGGGGGGCAGGCGGCTAAAGAGACCCAGTACTTC. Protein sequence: CASSKGGQAAKETQYF.

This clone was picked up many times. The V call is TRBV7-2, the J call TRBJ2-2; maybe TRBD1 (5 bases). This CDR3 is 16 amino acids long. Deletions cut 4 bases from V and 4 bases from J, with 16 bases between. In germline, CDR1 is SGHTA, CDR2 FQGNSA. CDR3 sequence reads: CASSSRGGSGTGELFF. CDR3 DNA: TGTGCCAGCAGCTCAAGGGGTGGGTCGGGCACCGGGGAGCTGTTTTTT.

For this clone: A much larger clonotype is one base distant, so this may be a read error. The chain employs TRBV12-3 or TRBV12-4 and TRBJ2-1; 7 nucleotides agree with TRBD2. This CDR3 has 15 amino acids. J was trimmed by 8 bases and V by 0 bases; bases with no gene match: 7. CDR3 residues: CASSLAGGLCDEQFF. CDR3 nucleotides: TGTGCCAGCAGTTTAGCGGGAGGGCTTTGCGATGAGCAGTTCTTC.

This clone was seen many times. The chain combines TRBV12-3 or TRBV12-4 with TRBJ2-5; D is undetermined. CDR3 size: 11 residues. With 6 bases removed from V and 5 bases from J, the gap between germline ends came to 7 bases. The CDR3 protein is CASSEGETQYF. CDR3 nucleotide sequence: TGTGCCAGCAGCGAAGGGGAGACCCAGTACTTC.

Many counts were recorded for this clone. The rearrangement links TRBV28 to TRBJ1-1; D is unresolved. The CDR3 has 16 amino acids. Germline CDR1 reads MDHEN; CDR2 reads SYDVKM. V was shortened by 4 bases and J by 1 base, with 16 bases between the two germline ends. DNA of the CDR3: TGTGCCAGCAGTTCCTCCCCGGGCCTTTGGAACACTGAAGCTTTCTTT. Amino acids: CASSSSPGLWNTEAFF.

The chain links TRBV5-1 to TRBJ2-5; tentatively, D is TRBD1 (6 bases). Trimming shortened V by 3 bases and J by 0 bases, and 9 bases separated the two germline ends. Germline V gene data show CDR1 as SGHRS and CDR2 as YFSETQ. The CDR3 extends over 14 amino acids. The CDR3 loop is CASSSTGYQETQYF. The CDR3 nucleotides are TGCGCCAGCAGCTCCACAGGGTACCAAGAGACCCAGTACTTC.

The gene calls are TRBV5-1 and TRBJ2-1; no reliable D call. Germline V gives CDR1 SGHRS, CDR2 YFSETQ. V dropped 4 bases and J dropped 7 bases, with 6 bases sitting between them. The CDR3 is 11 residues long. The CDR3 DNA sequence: TGCGCCAGCAGCATCGGGAATGAGCAGTTCTTC. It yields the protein CASSIGNEQFF.